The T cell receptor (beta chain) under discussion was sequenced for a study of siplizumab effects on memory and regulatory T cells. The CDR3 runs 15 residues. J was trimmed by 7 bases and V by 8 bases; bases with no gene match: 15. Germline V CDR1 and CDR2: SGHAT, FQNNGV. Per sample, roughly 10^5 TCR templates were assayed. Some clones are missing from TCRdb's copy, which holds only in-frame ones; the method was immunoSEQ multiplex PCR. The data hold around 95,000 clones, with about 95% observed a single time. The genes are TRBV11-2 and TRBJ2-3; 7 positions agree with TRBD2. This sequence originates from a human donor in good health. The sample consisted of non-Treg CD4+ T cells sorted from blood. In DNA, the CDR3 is TGTGCCAGCTGCATTCTTCCGGGACTACAATATACGCAGTATTTT. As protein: CASCILPGLQYTQYF. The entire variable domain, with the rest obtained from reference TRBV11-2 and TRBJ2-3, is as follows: EAGVAQSPRYKIIEKRQSVAFWCNPISGHATLYWYQQILGQGPKLLIQFQNNGVVDDSQLPKDRFSAERLKGVDSTLKIQPAKLEDSAVYLCASCILPGLQYTQYFGPGTRLTVL.